These 27 T cell receptor beta chains were all obtained from the same sample, sequenced in a study of cytotoxic CD8 clonotypes in ibrutinib-treated CLL. Only in-frame clones appear in the TCRdb table, and some are missing; sequencing was by immunoSEQ multiplex PCR. The sample comprises just over 200,000 clones, approximately 79% of which are singletons, and approximately 10% rests with the top ten. The sequencing here drew on PBMCs, taken after 12 months of ibrutinib treatment. Receptors were obtained from a human donor with chronic lymphocytic leukemia.

V usage is TRBV2 and J usage is TRBJ2-7; 9 bases are a match to TRBD1. Germline assignment: CDR1 SNHLY and CDR2 FYNNEI. The V gene end was trimmed by 6 bases and the J gene end by 6 bases; junction bases not matched to a gene: 3. The CDR3 contains 12 residues. The CDR3 bases are TGTGCCAGCAGGGGGACAGGGACCGAGCAGTACTTC. Encoded protein: CASRGTGTEQYF.

The chain links TRBV2 to TRBJ1-2, with a weak D call TRBD1 (6 bases). This CDR3 comprises 12 residues. Trimming pared 7 bases from V and 7 bases from J, leaving 13 bases between. From germline, CDR1 is SNHLY and CDR2 FYNNEI. The CDR3 DNA is TGTGCCAGCAAAACACAGGGCCTTGGCTACACCTTC. It is translated as CASKTQGLGYTF. The full variable domain, in which reference TRBV2 and TRBJ1-2 provide the parts outside the CDR3, is EPEVTQTPSHQVTQMGQEVILRCVPISNHLYFYWYRQILGQKVEFLVSFYNNEISEKSEIFDDQFSVERPDGSNFTLKIRSTKLEDSAMYFCASKTQGLGYTFGSGTRLTVV.

This chain joins TRBV28 and TRBJ2-1; D unclear. There are 18 residues in the CDR3. V was trimmed by 6 bases and J by 7 bases, leaving 28 bases between them. Germline values: CDR1 MDHEN, CDR2 SYDVKM. CDR3 in amino acids: CASSSPLIHDSKENEQFF. The CDR3 nucleotides read TGTGCCAGCAGCTCCCCCCTGATCCACGACTCCAAGGAAAATGAGCAGTTCTTC. The full variable domain, its missing parts supplied by reference TRBV28 and TRBJ2-1, is DVKVTQSSRYLVKRTGEKVFLECVQDMDHENMFWYRQDPGLGLRLIYFSYDVKMKEKGDIPEGYSVSREKKERFSLILESASTNQTSMYLCASSSPLIHDSKENEQFFGPGTRLTVL.

This chain connects TRBV4-1 to TRBJ2-3, with D uncertain. The germline V and J ends were trimmed by 0 bases and 4 bases, with 8 bases remaining between them. Per germline, CDR1 MGHRA and CDR2 YSYEKL. The CDR3 spans 14 residues. CDR3 loop: CASSQDPRSDTQYF. In nucleotides, the CDR3 is TGCGCCAGCAGCCAAGATCCCAGATCAGATACGCAGTATTTT.

The V call is TRBV28, the J call TRBJ2-2, with D perhaps assigned TRBD1 or TRBD2 (6 bases each). V gave up 7 bases and J gave up 5 bases, with 20 bases separating them. Germline V lookup: CDR1 MDHEN, CDR2 SYDVKM. The CDR3 is 16 amino acids. In DNA, the CDR3 is TGTGCCAGCATCGAGGGGGGTTTAGGATCAACCGGGGAGCTGTTTTTT. Protein: CASIEGGLGSTGELFF.

This chain joins TRBV11-1 and TRBJ2-3; no firm D call. The CDR3 is 12 residues long. V dropped 0 bases and J dropped 8 bases, with 6 bases sitting between them. The V gene's germline CDR1 is SGHAT and CDR2 FQDESV (reference sequence). The CDR3 here is CASSLARGTQYF. The CDR3 DNA is TGTGCCAGCAGCTTAGCAAGAGGTACGCAGTATTTT.

The chain has TRBV19 and TRBJ1-2; 11 bases map to TRBD1. CDR3 size: 15 residues. The trim removed 5 bases at V and 3 bases at J, leaving 5 bases unmatched. Germline CDR1 is LNHDA and CDR2 is SQIVND (reference sequence). CDR3: CASSGGQGADYGYTF. CDR3 DNA sequence: TGTGCCAGTAGTGGTGGACAGGGGGCGGACTATGGCTACACCTTC. The complete variable domain, with remaining parts taken from reference TRBV19 and TRBJ1-2, reads DGGITQSPKYLFRKEGQNVTLSCEQNLNHDAMYWYRQDPGQGLRLIYYSQIVNDFQKGDIAEGYSVSREKKESFPLTVTSAQKNPTAFYLCASSGGQGADYGYTFGSGTRLTVV.

The rearrangement links TRBV18 to TRBJ1-2; the D gene is possibly TRBD1 (6 bases). The germline V gene encodes CDR1 KGHSH and CDR2 LQKENI. The CDR3 has 16 residues. Trimming took off 6 bases at V and 2 bases at J, with 19 bases between the two ends. The CDR3 DNA reads TGTGCCAGCTCCCTACAAGGAAGGGGGGACAACTATGGCTACACCTTC. This gives the protein CASSLQGRGDNYGYTF.

In the case of this clone: Other nucleotide sequences in the sample specify the same CDR3. The DNA for the CDR3 is TGTGCCAGCTCACCACCGAGCGGGAGAGTCTACGAGCAGTACTTC. Encoded protein: CASSPPSGRVYEQYF. The chain has TRBV18 and TRBJ2-7; 8 bases are a match to TRBD2. This CDR3 is 15 amino acids long. V shed 0 bases and J 3 bases; nucleotides not matched to a gene: 4. From germline, CDR1 is KGHSH and CDR2 LQKENI.

Here the CDR3 reads CASLRVGQETQYF. Written as DNA, the CDR3 is TGTGCCAGCCTCAGGGTGGGTCAAGAGACCCAGTACTTC. The chain uses TRBV28 and TRBJ2-5; tentative D call: TRBD1 (5 bases). Trimming left V 8 bases short and J 2 bases short, with 12 bases between. The CDR3 runs 13 residues. Germline V CDR1 and CDR2: MDHEN, SYDVKM.

This clone was detected once. The rearrangement uses TRBV4-1 and TRBJ1-4; 7 bases line up with TRBD1. After removal of 4 bases from V and 5 bases from J, the junction contained 4 bases not matched to a gene. Per germline, CDR1 MGHRA and CDR2 YSYEKL. This CDR3 has 14 residues. DNA for the CDR3: TGCGCCAGCAGCCGCGGACAGGAGAATGAAAAACTGTTTTTT. It translates to CASSRGQENEKLFF.

This chain connects TRBV7-9 to TRBJ2-7; no clear D. This CDR3 contains 15 residues. Germline V gives CDR1 SEHNR, CDR2 FQNEAQ (reference sequence). Trimming shortened V by 2 bases and J by 7 bases, and 18 bases separated the two germline ends. In DNA, the CDR3 is TGTGCCAGCAGCTTAACTCTGGGCTCCAGGCGGGAGCAGTACTTC. This sequence encodes CASSLTLGSRREQYF.

The V gene is TRBV19, the J gene TRBJ1-4, with D possibly matching TRBD1 (5 bases). CDR3 size: 14 residues. Germline CDR1 is LNHDA and CDR2 is SQIVND (reference sequence). V shed 4 bases and J shed 2 bases, with 8 bases lying between them. The CDR3 sequence: CASSKGSTNEKLFF. DNA of the CDR3: TGTGCCAGTAGTAAGGGGTCTACTAATGAAAAACTGTTTTTT. The full variable domain, in which reference TRBV19 and TRBJ1-4 provide the parts outside the CDR3, is DGGITQSPKYLFRKEGQNVTLSCEQNLNHDAMYWYRQDPGQGLRLIYYSQIVNDFQKGDIAEGYSVSREKKESFPLTVTSAQKNPTAFYLCASSKGSTNEKLFFGSGTQLSVL.

The V call is TRBV5-4, the J call TRBJ1-2; 8 bases map to TRBD1. The germline CDR1 and CDR2 sequences are SGHNT and YYREEE (reference sequence). With V trimmed by 3 bases and J by 7 bases, 5 bases remained unmatched. The CDR3 is 13 amino acids. CDR3 nucleotide sequence: TGTGCCAGCAGCTGGGACAGGACAAGTGGCTACACCTTC. Translating it yields CASSWDRTSGYTF.

This clone was seen a few times. V is TRBV7-9 and J is TRBJ2-7; 8 positions agree with TRBD1. This CDR3 contains 14 residues. V lost 9 bases and J lost 6; bases outside the gene matches: 13. Germline V lookup: CDR1 SEHNR, CDR2 FQNEAQ (reference sequence). In DNA form, the CDR3 reads TGTGCCAGTCAACCACCGGGACAGGCGCGCGAGCAGTACTTC. It translates to CASQPPGQAREQYF.

The J gene is TRBJ2-5, the V gene TRBV7-9, with 7 nucleotides matching TRBD2. CDR1 and CDR2 from the germline V gene are SEHNR and FQNEAQ (reference sequence). J gave up 6 bases and V 8 bases, and 9 bases lay outside the gene matches. The CDR3 extends over 13 amino acids. The CDR3 coding sequence is TGTGCCAGCGGACCTGGGGGGGAGAAGACCCAGTACTTC. Residues: CASGPGGEKTQYF.

The rearrangement links TRBV6-5 to TRBJ1-2; weak D call: TRBD1 (5 bases). Germline V gene lookup returns CDR1 MNHEY and CDR2 SVGAGI. This CDR3 has 14 amino acids. The V and J ends lost 4 bases and 4 bases respectively, with 13 bases between them. This CDR3 is CASSWDSDRYGYTF. CDR3 nucleotide sequence: TGTGCCAGCAGTTGGGACTCCGATCGCTATGGCTACACCTTC.

The chain links TRBV19 to TRBJ2-1; D uncertain. Germline V lookup: CDR1 LNHDA, CDR2 SQIVND (reference sequence). V lost 2 bases, J lost 7 bases, and 9 bases lay in between. The CDR3 is 13 amino acids. The chain's CDR3 is CASSIMEGNEQFF. In nucleotides, the CDR3 is TGTGCCAGTAGTATAATGGAAGGGAATGAGCAGTTCTTC.

V and J are TRBV2 and TRBJ2-7; 7 positions match TRBD1. CDR1 is SNHLY, CDR2 FYNNEI, per germline. The CDR3 has 16 residues. Germline trimming cut 3 bases from V and 0 bases from J; bases unmatched to any gene: 8. The CDR3 region is CASSDALGDSSYEQYF. CDR3 bases: TGTGCCAGCAGTGATGCCCTAGGGGACAGCTCCTACGAGCAGTACTTC.

V usage is TRBV10-3 and J usage is TRBJ2-3; D unclear. V was shortened by 3 bases and J by 0 bases, with 1 base between the two germline ends. The germline gives CDR1 ENHRY, CDR2 SYGVKD. The CDR3 totals 12 residues. The CDR3 is CAISESTDTQYF. For the CDR3, the DNA is TGTGCCATCAGTGAAAGCACAGATACGCAGTATTTT.

V usage is TRBV18 and J usage is TRBJ2-5; D not resolved. Trimming took off 6 bases at V and 3 bases at J, with 5 bases between the two ends. The V gene's germline CDR1 is KGHSH and CDR2 LQKENI. There are 11 residues in the CDR3. CDR3 in DNA: TGTGCCAGCTCTTGGGAAGAGACCCAGTACTTC. Protein: CASSWEETQYF. Together with reference TRBV18 and TRBJ2-5, the CDR3 gives the full variable domain: NAGVMQNPRHLVRRRGQEARLRCSPMKGHSHVYWYRQLPEEGLKFMVYLQKENIIDESGMPKERFSAEFPKEGPSILRIQQVVRGDSAAYFCASSWEETQYFGPGTRLLVL.

This clone appeared a few times. The chain combines TRBV5-1 with TRBJ2-7, with a weak D call TRBD2 (5 bases). With 3 bases removed from V and 7 bases from J, the gap between germline ends came to 14 bases. Germline-derived CDR1 and CDR2 are SGHRS and YFSETQ. This CDR3 spans 13 amino acids. This CDR3 is CASSSDLGSEQYF. DNA of the CDR3: TGCGCCAGCAGCTCAGACCTGGGGAGTGAGCAGTACTTC.

This clone came up a few times. The chain is built from TRBV7-2 and TRBJ2-7; D tentatively reads TRBD1 or TRBD2 (7 bases each). Germline CDR1 reads SGHTA; CDR2 reads FQGNSA. This CDR3 spans 15 amino acids. V shed 6 bases and J shed 2 bases, with 17 bases lying between them. The CDR3 region is CASSQGGTVPYEQYF. The CDR3 DNA reads as TGTGCCAGCAGTCAGGGGGGGACCGTTCCCTACGAGCAGTACTTC.

This clone occurred a few times. CDR3 in amino acids: CASSPLWGRLLYGYTF. The CDR3 region has the DNA TGTGCCAGCAGCCCCCTGTGGGGTAGGCTTCTCTATGGCTACACCTTC. V and J are TRBV11-2 and TRBJ1-2; D call uncertain. The CDR3 totals 16 residues. Germline-derived CDR1 and CDR2 are SGHAT and FQNNGV. V lost 5 bases and J 4 bases, leaving 20 bases between the germline ends.

This clone was detected only once. This chain uses TRBV27 with TRBJ2-7, with D tentatively TRBD2 (6 bases). Trimming cost V 10 bases and J 4 bases, with 23 bases left between them. The CDR3 consists of 15 residues. Per the germline V gene, CDR1 is MNHEY and CDR2 is SMNVEV (reference sequence). CDR3 nucleotide sequence: TGTGCCACCGCAACAACCGGACTATCCGATTACGAGCAGTACTTC. It specifies CATATTGLSDYEQYF.

The rearrangement uses TRBV7-8 and TRBJ1-1; possible D gene TRBD1, 6 bases. The V end lost 1 base, the J end lost 1 base, and 7 bases lay between the germline ends. The length of the CDR3 is 14 residues. The germline gives CDR1 SGHVS, CDR2 FQNEAQ. The chain's CDR3 is CASSLDRANTEAFF. The CDR3 bases are TGTGCCAGCAGCTTAGACAGGGCGAACACTGAAGCTTTCTTT. The full variable domain, its missing parts supplied by reference TRBV7-8 and TRBJ1-1, is GAGVSQSPRYKVAKRGQDVALRCDPISGHVSLFWYQQALGQGPEFLTYFQNEAQLDKSGLPSDRFFAERPEGSVSTLKIQRTQQEDSAVYLCASSLDRANTEAFFGQGTRLTVV.

This clone was detected a few times. The chain is built from TRBV28 and TRBJ1-2; 8 bases are shared with TRBD1. J lost 4 bases, V lost 4 bases, and 5 bases had no gene match. CDR1 is MDHEN, CDR2 SYDVKM, per germline. The CDR3 sequence is 14 residues long. The CDR3 reads CASSSGQATYGYTF. CDR3 DNA: TGTGCCAGCAGTTCGGGACAGGCAACCTATGGCTACACCTTC.